Presented here are 28 T cell receptor beta chains from one specimen sequenced in a study of T cell changes during pregnancy in multiple sclerosis. The repertoire was sequenced with immunoSEQ multiplex PCR; TCRdb's copy has only in-frame clones and lacks some. This table has some 110,000 clones, roughly 90% appearing once. Source: peripheral blood, taken after pregnancy. These receptors originate from a female donor with multiple sclerosis, enrolled in a pregnancy study.

The rearrangement uses TRBV6-6 and TRBJ1-4; the D gene is possibly TRBD1 (6 bases). The CDR3 loop spans 15 amino acids. Germline assignment: CDR1 MNHNY and CDR2 SVGAGI (reference sequence). Between the trimmed V and J ends, which lost 6 bases and 3 bases, there was a span of 14 bases. For the CDR3, the DNA is TGTGCCAGCAGCCCGCGACAGGCGGCTAATGAAAAACTGTTTTTT. Protein product: CASSPRQAANEKLFF.

The gene calls are TRBV4-1 and TRBJ1-1; D perhaps matches TRBD1 (6 bases). In germline, CDR1 is MGHRA, CDR2 YSYEKL. CDR3 length equals 14 residues. The V gene lost 6 bases and the J gene lost 1 base, with 12 bases spanning the gap. In DNA form, the CDR3 reads TGCGCCAGCAGACTGAACAGGGCGAACACTGAAGCTTTCTTT. Translation: CASRLNRANTEAFF.

J is TRBJ2-3 and V is TRBV5-1; 11 bases map to TRBD2. This CDR3 contains 17 residues. Per the germline V gene, CDR1 is SGHRS and CDR2 is YFSETQ. J lost 0 bases, V lost 3 bases, and 6 bases had no gene match. The DNA of the CDR3 is TGCGCCAGCAGCTGGAAGTTAGCGGGGGGGAGCACAGATACGCAGTATTTT. Residues: CASSWKLAGGSTDTQYF.

The rearrangement links TRBV6-6 to TRBJ2-1; D is unclear. V was cut by 9 bases and J by 9 bases, with 12 bases left in between. Germline V gene data show CDR1 as MNHNY and CDR2 as SVGAGI (reference sequence). CDR3 length: 11 residues. The CDR3: CASAAVSEQFF. CDR3 DNA: TGTGCCAGTGCCGCGGTATCTGAGCAGTTCTTC.

The chain joins TRBV5-1 to TRBJ2-7, with a weak D call TRBD1 (5 bases). The CDR3 is 14 residues long. Trimming shortened V by 4 bases and J by 6 bases, and 17 bases separated the two germline ends. Germline CDR1 reads SGHRS; CDR2 reads YFSETQ. CDR3 coding DNA: TGCGCCAGCAGCCCCGGCCCCCAGGGTGGCGAGCAGTACTTC. It is translated as CASSPGPQGGEQYF.

The V and J genes are TRBV18 and TRBJ1-4; D ambiguous. Germline CDR1 reads KGHSH; CDR2 reads LQKENI. The CDR3 is 14 amino acids. With 5 bases removed from V and 4 bases from J, the gap between germline ends came to 11 bases. CDR3 sequence: CASSDGLNNEKLFF. CDR3 in DNA: TGTGCCAGCTCAGACGGACTGAATAATGAAAAACTGTTTTTT.

The chain joins TRBV27 to TRBJ1-1, with 7 bases identical to TRBD1. CDR1 is MNHEY, CDR2 SMNVEV, per germline (reference sequence). J gave up 0 bases and V 3 bases, and 1 base lay outside the gene matches. The CDR3 has 14 residues. The CDR3 DNA reads TGTGCCAGCAGTTTCACAGGGGTGAACACTGAAGCTTTCTTT. Translated, it gives CASSFTGVNTEAFF.

The chain recombines TRBV5-1 with TRBJ1-4; 7 bases map to TRBD1. Germline loops: CDR1 SGHRS, CDR2 YFSETQ. The CDR3 has 11 residues. The J segment lost 12 bases and the V segment lost 4 bases, leaving 3 bases of the junction unmatched. The CDR3 region is CASSPGTELFF. In DNA, the CDR3 is TGCGCCAGCAGCCCAGGGACAGAACTGTTTTTT.

Judged by abundance, this clone is medium-sized. The chain is built from TRBV19 and TRBJ2-1; TRBD2 matches at 11 bases. Losses at the gene ends were 8 bases for V and 5 bases for J; bases not matched to a gene: 2. Germline V gene data show CDR1 as LNHDA and CDR2 as SQIVND (reference sequence). This CDR3 comprises 13 residues. The CDR3 DNA reads TGTGCCAGTTCTAGCGGGGGGAACAATGAGCAGTTCTTC. Translation: CASSSGGNNEQFF.

This sequence joins TRBV19 and TRBJ1-5; D gene ambiguous. V was trimmed by 3 bases and J by 0 bases, leaving 9 bases between them. The CDR3 contains 15 residues. Germline V gives CDR1 LNHDA, CDR2 SQIVND (reference sequence). CDR3 residues: CASSMLRLSNQPQHF. Here the CDR3 DNA reads TGTGCCAGTAGTATGTTGAGACTTAGCAATCAGCCCCAGCATTTT.

The rearrangement uses TRBV6-6 and TRBJ2-1; 14 positions agree with TRBD2. The germline V gene has CDR1 MNHNY and CDR2 SVGAGI (reference sequence). The CDR3 runs to 16 residues. J lost 3 bases, V lost 6 bases, and 4 bases had no gene match. The CDR3 region has the DNA TGTGCCAGCAGCCACGGACTAGCGGGGGGCTACAATGAGCAGTTCTTC. Amino acids: CASSHGLAGGYNEQFF.

CDR3 DNA sequence: TGTGCCAACGGGGGAATTCGGAACACTGAAGCTTTCTTT. Its translation: CANGGIRNTEAFF. The chain recombines TRBV2 with TRBJ1-1, with D maybe TRBD1 (5 bases). Trimming stripped 10 bases from V and 1 base from J, with 13 bases between. The germline CDR1 and CDR2 sequences are SNHLY and FYNNEI. CDR3 length: 13 residues.

The table lists this clone with a count of one. V usage is TRBV6-5 and J usage is TRBJ2-7; TRBD1 agrees at 9 bases. The CDR3 runs 14 residues. Germline CDR1 is MNHEY and CDR2 is SVGAGI. J gave up 2 bases and V 5 bases, and 4 bases lay outside the gene matches. CDR3 coding DNA: TGTGCCAGCAGTCCCGGGACAGGGCCCTACGAGCAGTACTTC. It codes for CASSPGTGPYEQYF.

This clone has more than one count but fewer than ten. This chain connects TRBV15 to TRBJ1-2, with TRBD1 matching over 9 bases. Losses at the gene ends were 3 bases for V and 7 bases for J; bases not matched to a gene: 9. There are 15 residues in the CDR3. Germline V gene data show CDR1 as LNHNV and CDR2 as YYDKDF (reference sequence). For the CDR3, the DNA is TGTGCCACCAGCAGGGGGACAGGGAGGATCGGTGGCTACACCTTC. It codes for CATSRGTGRIGGYTF.

V is TRBV9 and J is TRBJ2-5, with D tentatively TRBD1 (6 bases). In germline, CDR1 is SGDLS, CDR2 YYNGEE. CDR3 length equals 13 residues. The V gene lost 5 bases and the J gene lost 1 base, with 9 bases spanning the gap. CDR3 DNA: TGTGCCAGCAGTACAGGGTCCCAAGAGACCCAGTACTTC. Residues: CASSTGSQETQYF.

The J gene is TRBJ2-1, the V gene TRBV6-6; D remains ambiguous. Germline values: CDR1 MNHNY, CDR2 SVGAGI (reference sequence). CDR3 length equals 13 residues. Trimming removed 7 bases from V and 6 bases from J, with 13 bases in between. CDR3 amino acids: CASTLTHSNEQFF. The CDR3 coding sequence is TGTGCCAGCACCCTAACCCACAGCAATGAGCAGTTCTTC.

The gene calls are TRBV28 and TRBJ1-5, with D possibly being TRBD1 (5 bases). Trimming took off 3 bases at V and 1 base at J, with 16 bases between the two ends. The CDR3 has 17 residues. CDR1 and CDR2 (germline): MDHEN, SYDVKM. CDR3 residues: CASSFAGKADSNQPQHF. The DNA for the CDR3 is TGTGCCAGCAGTTTTGCAGGGAAGGCGGACAGCAATCAGCCCCAGCATTTT.

The chain couples TRBV6-1 to TRBJ1-1; D is unclear. The length of the CDR3 is 13 residues. Deletions cut 6 bases from V and 3 bases from J, with 11 bases between. Germline V gene lookup returns CDR1 MNHNS and CDR2 SASEGT. CDR3 DNA: TGTGCCAGCAGCATTAACAGAGACACTGAAGCTTTCTTT. Its translation: CASSINRDTEAFF.

The chain links TRBV18 to TRBJ2-7, with TRBD1 matching over 7 bases. Germline V gene data show CDR1 as KGHSH and CDR2 as LQKENI. The CDR3 consists of 16 residues. V was pared by 2 bases and J by 0 bases, with 7 bases of the junction left unmatched. For the CDR3, the DNA is TGTGCCAGCTCACCAACTCGACAGGGCCTCTCCTACGAGCAGTACTTC. This encodes CASSPTRQGLSYEQYF.

The chain employs TRBV11-1 and TRBJ2-7; 11 bases align to TRBD1. Germline assignment: CDR1 SGHAT and CDR2 FQDESV (reference sequence). J gave up 7 bases and V 2 bases, and 10 bases lay outside the gene matches. The CDR3 is 16 amino acids. The CDR3 DNA reads TGTGCCAGCAGCTTATCCCTGGACAGGGGGCTGGGAGAGCAGTACTTC. Encoded protein: CASSLSLDRGLGEQYF. Drawing the rest from reference TRBV11-1 and TRBJ2-7, the complete variable domain is EAEVAQSPRYKITEKSQAVAFWCDPISGHATLYWYRQILGQGPELLVQFQDESVVDDSQLPKDRFSAERLKGVDSTLKIQPAELGDSAMYLCASSLSLDRGLGEQYFGPGTRLTVT.

This chain joins TRBV28 and TRBJ1-5; 7 bases map to TRBD1. CDR1 MDHEN and CDR2 SYDVKM come from the germline V gene. V was clipped by 3 bases and J by 2 bases; unmatched bases: 1. There are 14 residues in the CDR3. The CDR3 DNA follows: TGTGCCAGCAGTTTGCAGGGGGGCAATCAGCCCCAGCATTTT. This translates into CASSLQGGNQPQHF.

V is TRBV9 and J is TRBJ2-7; D might be TRBD2 (5 bases). Trimming cost V 4 bases and J 0 bases, with 14 bases left between them. Germline V gene lookup returns CDR1 SGDLS and CDR2 YYNGEE. The CDR3 has 15 residues. In DNA, the CDR3 is TGTGCCAGCAGCCGCAGGACTGAGCCCTCCTACGAGCAGTACTTC. This sequence encodes CASSRRTEPSYEQYF.

CDR3 sequence (DNA): TGTGCCAGCAGGGCGGGGGGGCCCGGGTACGAGCAGTACTTC. Translating gives CASRAGGPGYEQYF. V gene TRBV6-6 combines with J gene TRBJ2-7, with TRBD2 matching 9 bases. The CDR3 contains 14 residues. Trimming at V came to 6 bases and at J to 4 bases, leaving 7 bases not matched to a gene. Germline lookup yields CDR1 MNHNY and CDR2 SVGAGI (reference sequence).

The chain joins TRBV5-1 to TRBJ2-2; 10 bases line up with TRBD2. Germline V gives CDR1 SGHRS, CDR2 YFSETQ. Unmatched junction bases numbered 3, after V lost 0 bases and J lost 1 base. The CDR3 has 17 residues. The CDR3 is CASSLASGGLNTGELFF. The CDR3 bases are TGCGCCAGCAGCTTGGCTAGCGGGGGCCTGAACACCGGGGAGCTGTTTTTT.

The chain recombines TRBV30 with TRBJ2-3; D uncertain. The CDR3 contains 13 residues. Per the germline V gene, CDR1 is GTSNPN and CDR2 is SVGIG (reference sequence). Between the trimmed V and J ends, which lost 7 bases and 1 base, there was a span of 12 bases. As DNA, the CDR3 is TGTGCCTCCTTGGCGGCTCGCACAGATACGCAGTATTTT. This sequence encodes CASLAARTDTQYF.

The chain uses TRBV19 and TRBJ1-1; the D is unclear. The CDR3 has 14 amino acids. The germline CDR1 and CDR2 sequences are LNHDA and SQIVND (reference sequence). V lost 3 bases to trimming and J lost 3 bases, with 11 bases between them. The CDR3 nucleotides are TGTGCCAGTAGTATCTCCGCAGGATACACTGAAGCTTTCTTT. Residues: CASSISAGYTEAFF.

The chain employs TRBV2 and TRBJ2-7, with 7 bases that match TRBD2. J gave up 6 bases and V 3 bases, and 8 bases lay outside the gene matches. The CDR3 length is 14 residues. Germline-derived CDR1 and CDR2 are SNHLY and FYNNEI. CDR3 residues: CASSETGGPLEQYF. The CDR3 nucleotides read TGTGCCAGCAGTGAGACGGGAGGCCCTCTCGAGCAGTACTTC.

The chain recombines TRBV19 with TRBJ2-1, with TRBD2 as a possible D gene (7 bases). Germline-derived CDR1 and CDR2 are LNHDA and SQIVND (reference sequence). Trimming left V 2 bases short and J 7 bases short, with 18 bases between. The CDR3 covers 16 residues. CDR3 sequence: CASSIRGGTGWNEQFF. CDR3 in DNA: TGTGCCAGTAGTATAAGGGGGGGAACAGGTTGGAATGAGCAGTTCTTC.